These T cell receptor beta chains were read from a single sample in a study of cytomegalovirus exposure and HLA in healthy donors. Generated by immunoSEQ multiplex PCR, the TCRdb table keeps only in-frame clones and is missing some. The table records roughly 200,000 clones, over 65% of them present only once. The sample taken for sequencing was PBMCs. All receptors derive from a man aged 18-30 years in good health and CMV-seronegative. Both conserved end residues are part of each CDR3. Each record gives: D gene, clone size, V gene, J gene, CDR3 protein, CDR3 DNA. A D gene is named only where the DNA matches it firmly. Clone size is given for some rows only: seen once, a few or many times, or a class if the clone is expanded.

.	.	TRBV21-1	TRBJ2-1	CASSHLRSGRRVEQFF	TGTGCCAGCAGCCACTTGAGAAGCGGGAGGAGGGTTGAGCAGTTCTTC
TRBD1	.	TRBV2	TRBJ2-7	CASSVGQGPYEQYF	TGTGCCAGCAGTGTGGGACAGGGGCCCTACGAGCAGTACTTC
TRBD2	few	TRBV5-4	TRBJ2-2	CASSPGTRRTAGELFF	TGTGCCAGCAGCCCCGGGACTAGAAGAACCGCCGGGGAGCTGTTTTTT
.	.	TRBV7-7	TRBJ2-7	CASSASPSYEQYF	TGTGCTAGCAGCGCTAGCCCCTCCTACGAGCAGTACTTC
.	once	TRBV5-1	TRBJ2-1	CASSLPDNEQFF	TGCGCCAGCAGCTTGCCCGACAATGAGCAGTTCTTC
.	.	TRBV28	TRBJ2-7	CASSFMAGSSYEQYF	TGTGCCAGCAGTTTTATGGCGGGGTCGTCCTACGAGCAGTACTTC
.	.	TRBV2	TRBJ2-7	CASSDQGGYEQYF	TGTGCCAGCAGTGACCAGGGGGGATACGAGCAGTACTTC
.	.	TRBV5-1	TRBJ1-4	CASSLVGGGVEKLFF	TGCGCCAGCAGCTTGGTTGGGGGGGGCGTTGAAAAACTGTTTTTT
.	.	TRBV5-1	TRBJ2-1	CASSLNSRSFGGNEQFF	TGCGCCAGCAGCTTGAATTCGAGGTCTTTCGGTGGGAATGAGCAGTTCTTC
TRBD1	few	TRBV28	TRBJ2-7	CASSSRQGLREQYF	TGTGCCAGCAGTTCCCGACAGGGTCTCCGCGAGCAGTACTTC
.	.	TRBV18	TRBJ1-5	CASSDSSNQPQHF	TGTGCCAGCTCCGACAGCAGCAATCAGCCCCAGCATTTT
TRBD1	few	TRBV19	TRBJ1-3	CASEDRAGNTIYF	TGTGCCAGTGAGGACAGGGCCGGAAACACCATATATTTT
.	few	TRBV2	TRBJ2-3	CASGELTRTDTQYF	TGTGCCAGCGGAGAACTAACTCGCACAGATACGCAGTATTTT
TRBD2	.	TRBV5-4	TRBJ2-1	CASSLDGAGRGSYNEQFF	TGTGCCAGCAGCTTGGATGGGGCCGGGAGGGGTTCCTACAATGAGCAGTTCTTC
TRBD2	.	TRBV5-1	TRBJ2-1	CASSLDPSGGGNEQFF	TGCGCCAGCAGCTTGGATCCTAGCGGTGGGGGCAATGAGCAGTTCTTC
.	.	TRBV13	TRBJ1-1	CASSTREGGDTEAFF	TGTGCCAGCAGCACGAGGGAGGGTGGAGACACTGAAGCTTTCTTT
TRBD1	.	TRBV14	TRBJ2-7	CASCLDRGYEQYF	TGTGCCAGCTGCCTAGACAGGGGCTACGAGCAGTACTTC
TRBD1	.	TRBV6-5	TRBJ2-7	CASSSQGNYEQYF	TGTGCCAGCAGTTCACAGGGGAACTACGAGCAGTACTTC
TRBD1	.	TRBV4-1	TRBJ1-5	CASSQGTGGMDGPQHF	TGCGCCAGCAGCCAAGGGACAGGGGGCATGGATGGACCCCAGCATTTT
.	.	TRBV7-9	TRBJ2-1	CASSPAPEGEQFF	TGTGCCAGCAGCCCCGCCCCAGAGGGTGAGCAGTTCTTC
TRBD1	.	TRBV18	TRBJ1-2	CASSPDRGYGYTF	TGTGCCAGCTCACCAGACAGGGGGTATGGCTACACCTTC
.	.	TRBV7-6	TRBJ2-2	CASSSDPEQGYTGELFF	TGTGCCAGCAGTTCCGACCCGGAGCAGGGATACACCGGGGAGCTGTTTTTT
.	.	TRBV7-3	TRBJ2-5	CASSLHGGETQYF	TGTGCCAGCAGCTTACACGGTGGAGAGACCCAGTACTTC
TRBD2	.	TRBV2	TRBJ2-3	CASSAVAGGPDTQYF	TGTGCCAGCAGTGCTGTAGCGGGAGGGCCAGATACGCAGTATTTT
.	.	TRBV4-1	TRBJ2-1	CASSHPLSDSGQFF	TGCGCCAGCAGCCATCCTTTATCAGACAGTGGGCAGTTCTTC
TRBD2	.	TRBV5-1	TRBJ2-7	CASSYLGGRAGYEQYF	TGCGCCAGCAGCTACCTCGGCGGGAGGGCCGGGTACGAGCAGTACTTC
TRBD2	.	TRBV5-1	TRBJ2-3	CASSYLAGVEVDTQYF	TGCGCCAGCAGCTACTTAGCGGGAGTGGAGGTAGATACGCAGTATTTT